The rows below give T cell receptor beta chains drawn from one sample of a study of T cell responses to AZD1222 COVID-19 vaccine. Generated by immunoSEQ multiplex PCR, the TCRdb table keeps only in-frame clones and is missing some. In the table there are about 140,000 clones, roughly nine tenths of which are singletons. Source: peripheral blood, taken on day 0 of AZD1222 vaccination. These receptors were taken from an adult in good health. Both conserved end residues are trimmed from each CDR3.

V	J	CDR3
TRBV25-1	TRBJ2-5	ASSAWTGVGWETQY
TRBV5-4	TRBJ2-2	ASSHPVVNTGELF
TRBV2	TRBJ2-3	ASSEPGRGFTDTQY
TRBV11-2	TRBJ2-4	ASSSIRGAAKNIQY
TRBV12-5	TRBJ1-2	ASGSGLIYGYT
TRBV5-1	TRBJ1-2	ASSLAGTAYGYT
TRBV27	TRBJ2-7	ASSLFPGGSYEQY
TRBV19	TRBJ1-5	ASSGQAYSNQPQH
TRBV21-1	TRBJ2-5	ASSVGQGAGGGRTCAQY
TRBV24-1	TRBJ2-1	ATSDLAAYNEQF
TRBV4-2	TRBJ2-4	ASSPLAEAKNIQY
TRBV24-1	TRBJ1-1	ATSGSGVGVEAF
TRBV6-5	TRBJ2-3	ASTNGAGDTDTQY
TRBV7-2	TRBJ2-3	ASKNPSGRDTQY
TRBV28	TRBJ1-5	ASKRNSNQPQH
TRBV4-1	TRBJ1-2	ASSQPGQADPRYGYT
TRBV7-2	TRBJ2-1	ASSLGSFTNDEQF
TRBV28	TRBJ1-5	ASNSLLLGFDQPQH
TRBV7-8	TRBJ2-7	ASSFRAGAYEQY
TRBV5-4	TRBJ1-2	ASSPLIGGYT
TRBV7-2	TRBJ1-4	ASSSLSGARNEKLF
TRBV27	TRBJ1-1	ASSSGAAEAF
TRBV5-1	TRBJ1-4	ASSSDRSREKLF
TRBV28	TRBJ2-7	ASSVHTRRDEREQY
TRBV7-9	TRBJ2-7	ASSLGTSGRGASEQY
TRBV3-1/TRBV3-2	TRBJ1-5	ASSAAGGGQPQH
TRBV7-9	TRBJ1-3	ASSLILGNTIY
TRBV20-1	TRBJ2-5	SASWTSGSQQTQY
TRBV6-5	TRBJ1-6	ASSGGTPVDSPLH
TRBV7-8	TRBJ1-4	ASSPRLRPANEKLF
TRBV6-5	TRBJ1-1	ASSSSGENTEAF
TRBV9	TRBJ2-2	ASSVQGAPGELF
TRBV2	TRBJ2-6	AGSTRTGANVLT
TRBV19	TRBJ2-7	ASSNSGSRYEQY
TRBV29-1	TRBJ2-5	SSGTGRQETQY
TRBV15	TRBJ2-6	ATSRGQGRFSGANVLT
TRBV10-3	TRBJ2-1	AISESRSYNEQF
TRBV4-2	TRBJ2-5	ASSWTSGGAQETQY
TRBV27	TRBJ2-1	ASSHGQYEQF
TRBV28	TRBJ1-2	ASSWTVPRGYT
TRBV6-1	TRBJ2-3	ASSEPAGASTDTQY
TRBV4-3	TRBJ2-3	ASSQDAQGPDTQY
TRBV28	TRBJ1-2	ASSVGGEVHGYT
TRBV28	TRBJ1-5	ASSLPTGRNQPQH
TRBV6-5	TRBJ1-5	ASAGGQGSRWPQH
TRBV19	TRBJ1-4	ASSIKGEKLF
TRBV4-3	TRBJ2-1	ASSHLAGSSYNEQF
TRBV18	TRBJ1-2	ASSPFRGTNYGYT
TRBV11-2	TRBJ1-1	ASSLSTYTEAF
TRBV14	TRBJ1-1	ASSQIMNTEAF
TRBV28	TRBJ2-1	ASSSYSWADNEQF